Following are 16 T cell receptor beta chains from one sample sequenced in a study of technical replicates of blood from a handful of donors. Assay: immunoSEQ multiplex PCR; the TCRdb copy retains only in-frame clones and omits some. The top ten hold around 0.3% of the sample, which has approximately 95,000 clones, 85% to 95% seen once. The sequenced sample was T cells isolated from PBMCs. The receptors shown here come from a human donor in good health.

This chain joins TRBV6-5 and TRBJ1-1; maybe TRBD1 (5 bases). V was cut by 6 bases and J by 0 bases, with 8 bases left in between. This CDR3 contains 13 residues. The V gene's germline CDR1 is MNHEY and CDR2 SVGAGI. The CDR3 DNA is TGTGCCAGCAGGGGGCTTATGAACACTGAAGCTTTCTTT. It encodes CASRGLMNTEAFF.

As concerns this clone: One end of the junction varies from germline; a read error may be responsible. This chain connects TRBV7-7 to TRBJ2-7, with D possibly matching TRBD2 (6 bases). Germline assignment: CDR1 SSHAT and CDR2 FNYEAQ (reference sequence). CDR3 length: 13 amino acids. The CDR3 coding sequence is TGTGCTAGCAGCTTGACGACTAGGCACGAGCAGTACTTC. Amino acid sequence: CASSLTTRHEQYF. The whole variable domain, filled in from reference TRBV7-7 and TRBJ2-7, reads GAGVSQSPRYKVTKRGQDVTLRCDPISSHATLYWYQQALGQGPEFLTYFNYEAQPDKSGLPSDRFSAERPEGSISTLTIQRTEQRDSAMYRCASSLTTRHEQYFGPGTRLTVT.

The chain employs TRBV19 and TRBJ2-5; 11 nucleotides line up with TRBD2. In germline, CDR1 is LNHDA, CDR2 SQIVND (reference sequence). After removal of 6 bases from V and 0 bases from J, the junction contained 9 bases not matched to a gene. This CDR3 spans 17 amino acids. CDR3 sequence: CASSPLAGGWNQETQYF. The CDR3 DNA reads as TGTGCCAGTAGCCCCCTAGCGGGAGGTTGGAACCAAGAGACCCAGTACTTC.

The V and J genes are TRBV28 and TRBJ2-7, with TRBD1 identical over 9 bases. The junction had 13 bases not matched to a gene; V was cut back by 6 bases and J by 4 bases. This CDR3 contains 16 residues. Looked up from germline, CDR1 is MDHEN and CDR2 is SYDVKM. The CDR3 protein is CASRGTGTLSPYEQYF. CDR3 DNA: TGTGCCAGCAGGGGGACAGGGACTCTAAGCCCTTACGAGCAGTACTTC. The variable domain in full, with the rest retrieved from reference TRBV28 and TRBJ2-7, is DVKVTQSSRYLVKRTGEKVFLECVQDMDHENMFWYRQDPGLGLRLIYFSYDVKMKEKGDIPEGYSVSREKKERFSLILESASTNQTSMYLCASRGTGTLSPYEQYFGPGTRLTVT.

The chain carries TRBV5-8 and TRBJ1-2; TRBD1 is a possible D gene (6 bases). The CDR3 has 11 amino acids. With 4 bases removed from V and 13 bases from J, the gap between germline ends came to 14 bases. Germline CDR1 SGHTS, CDR2 YDEGEE. CDR3 DNA: TGTGCCAGCAGCCCACAGGGCGCCAGCACCTTC. It yields the protein CASSPQGASTF. The whole variable domain, remainder taken from reference TRBV5-8 and TRBJ1-2, is EAGVTQSPTHLIKTRGQQATLRCSPISGHTSVYWYQQALGLGLQFLLWYDEGEERNRGNFPPRFSGRQFPNYSSELNVNALELEDSALYLCASSPQGASTFGSGTRLTVV.

The rearrangement joins TRBV13 to TRBJ1-1, with 9 bases lining up with TRBD1. With 5 bases clipped from V and 1 base from J, the junction kept 5 bases outside the gene matches. The CDR3 sequence is 15 residues long. Germline V gene data show CDR1 as PRHDT and CDR2 as FYEKMQ (reference sequence). DNA of the CDR3: TGTGCCAGCAGCAAGCAGGGACAGGGGAACACTGAAGCTTTCTTT. Amino acids: CASSKQGQGNTEAFF.

The chain uses TRBV27 and TRBJ1-5; D is unclear. Germline V gene data show CDR1 as MNHEY and CDR2 as SMNVEV (reference sequence). The CDR3 has 14 residues. The ends were cut back, 6 bases at V and 6 bases at J, with 15 bases in the middle. The CDR3 DNA is TGTGCCAGCAGCCTCTCCGGGTATACTCAGCCCCAGCATTTT. It specifies CASSLSGYTQPQHF.

The chain links TRBV15 to TRBJ1-1, with D maybe TRBD1 (6 bases). V shed 3 bases and J shed 0 bases, with 11 bases lying between them. Germline CDR1 is LNHNV and CDR2 is YYDKDF (reference sequence). This CDR3 region has 15 residues. CDR3: CATSRDRTMNTEAFF. In DNA, the CDR3 is TGTGCCACCAGCAGGGACAGAACGATGAACACTGAAGCTTTCTTT.

The V and J genes are TRBV5-1 and TRBJ2-5; 9 positions match TRBD2. Judging by the DNA end, TRBJ2-7 fits better; the J call may be wrong. This CDR3 contains 16 residues. Germline CDR1 is SGHRS and CDR2 is YFSETQ. CDR3 nucleotides: TGCGCCAGCAGCTTGGATAGCGGGAGAAACCCCTACGAGCAGTACTTC. This codes for CASSLDSGRNPYEQYF.

V and J are TRBV6-1 and TRBJ2-1; 11 bases map to TRBD2. The CDR3 is made up of 18 amino acids. Germline trimming cut 1 base from V and 7 bases from J; bases unmatched to any gene: 12. Germline V gene sequence: CDR1 MNHNS, CDR2 SASEGT. The CDR3 DNA reads as TGTGCCAGCAGTGAAGATAAGGTACTAGCGGGAGCTATGAATGAGCAGTTCTTC. Translating gives CASSEDKVLAGAMNEQFF.

The chain couples TRBV2 to TRBJ2-7; no clear D. Per germline, CDR1 SNHLY and CDR2 FYNNEI. The CDR3 is made up of 11 amino acids. V dropped 5 bases and J dropped 2 bases, with 4 bases sitting between them. The CDR3 region is CASSSAYEQYF. The CDR3 coding sequence is TGTGCCAGCAGTTCAGCCTACGAGCAGTACTTC.

The CDR3 nucleotides read TGTGCCAGCAGCTTAACCGTTTTTCGGGAAAATGAGCAGTTCTTC. It is translated as CASSLTVFRENEQFF. The chain links TRBV11-2 to TRBJ2-1, with D perhaps matching TRBD2 (5 bases). The germline V and J ends were trimmed by 2 bases and 7 bases, with 15 bases remaining between them. Looked up from germline, CDR1 is SGHAT and CDR2 is FQNNGV. The CDR3 sequence is 15 residues long.

This chain joins TRBV7-9 and TRBJ2-1, with TRBD2 identical over 7 bases. Trimming took 2 bases from V and 1 from J; bases not matched to a gene: 2. CDR1 and CDR2 (germline): SEHNR, FQNEAQ (reference sequence). The CDR3 has 15 amino acids. DNA of the CDR3: TGTGCCAGCAGCTTACTAGCGGTTTCCTACAATGAGCAGTTCTTC. Protein: CASSLLAVSYNEQFF.

V and J are TRBV7-9 and TRBJ1-2, with 10 positions matching TRBD1. Germline V gene lookup returns CDR1 SEHNR and CDR2 FQNEAQ (reference sequence). J was trimmed by 4 bases and V by 7 bases; bases with no gene match: 9. The CDR3 length is 15 residues. Written as DNA, the CDR3 is TGTGCCAGCACCCTTGGGACAGGGGAATTCTATGGCTACACCTTC. Amino acids: CASTLGTGEFYGYTF.

V is TRBV11-3 and J is TRBJ2-1; 8 bases map to TRBD2. Per germline, CDR1 SGHNT and CDR2 YENEEA. The CDR3 is 13 amino acids. J gave up 8 bases and V 3 bases, and 3 bases lay outside the gene matches. CDR3 in amino acids: CASSFSGRDEQFF. DNA for the CDR3: TGTGCCAGCAGCTTTTCCGGGAGGGATGAGCAGTTCTTC.

CDR3 coding DNA: TGTGCCAGCAGCGCCCGGACAGACACCATATATTTT. Protein sequence: CASSARTDTIYF. The chain recombines TRBV9 with TRBJ1-3; maybe TRBD1 (6 bases). The CDR3 loop spans 12 amino acids. CDR1 SGDLS and CDR2 YYNGEE come from the germline V gene. Trimming took 3 bases from V and 8 from J, leaving 9 bases between them.